The entry that follows covers one T cell receptor beta chain sequence. CDR3 size: 16 residues. V was clipped by 5 bases and J by 0 bases, with 17 bases between them. Germline V gene data show CDR1 as MNHEY and CDR2 as SVGEGT. The data originate from a study of blood T cell repertoires in COVID-19. Libraries were prepared by immunoSEQ multiplex PCR; TCRdb keeps only in-frame clonotypes and omits some of them. The data contain 68,000 or so clones, over 70% of them singletons. This TCR was sampled from a human donor in a cohort sampled during active COVID-19. This chain joins TRBV6-2 or TRBV6-3 and TRBJ2-7; possible D gene TRBD2, 6 bases. The sequenced sample consisted of peripheral blood. CDR3 loop: CASSRPVAETSYEQYF. CDR3 nucleotide sequence: TGTGCCAGCAGTCGGCCGGTAGCGGAAACCTCCTACGAGCAGTACTTC.